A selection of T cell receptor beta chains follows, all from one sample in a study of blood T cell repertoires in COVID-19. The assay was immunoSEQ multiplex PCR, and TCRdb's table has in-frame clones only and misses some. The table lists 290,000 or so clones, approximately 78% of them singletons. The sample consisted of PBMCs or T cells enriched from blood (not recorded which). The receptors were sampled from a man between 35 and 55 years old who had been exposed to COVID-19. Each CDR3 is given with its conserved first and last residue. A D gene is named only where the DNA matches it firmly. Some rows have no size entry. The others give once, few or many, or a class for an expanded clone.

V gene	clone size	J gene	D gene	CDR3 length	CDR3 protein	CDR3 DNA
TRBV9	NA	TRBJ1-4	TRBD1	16	CASSVTTGAFNEKLFF	TGTGCCAGCAGCGTTACGACAGGGGCCTTCAATGAAAAACTGTTTTTT
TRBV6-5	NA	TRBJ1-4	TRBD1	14	CASKPTGEGEKLFF	TGTGCCAGCAAACCGACAGGGGAAGGTGAAAAACTGTTTTTT
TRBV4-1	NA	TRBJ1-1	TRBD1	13	CATSQDRVGRAFF	TGCGCCACCTCCCAAGACAGGGTCGGGAGAGCTTTCTTT
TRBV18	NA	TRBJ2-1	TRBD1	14	CASSPGTGGNEQFF	TGTGCCAGCTCACCCGGGACAGGGGGCAATGAGCAGTTCTTC
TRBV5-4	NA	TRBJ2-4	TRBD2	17	CASSPKIGLAEGNIQYF	TGTGCCAGCAGCCCGAAAATTGGACTAGCGGAGGGAAACATTCAGTACTTC
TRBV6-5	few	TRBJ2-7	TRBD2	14	CASSYSGGSYEQYF	TGTGCCAGCAGTTACTCAGGCGGGAGCTACGAGCAGTACTTC
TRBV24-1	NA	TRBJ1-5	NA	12	CATSRDYQPQHF	TGTGCCACCAGTCGAGATTATCAGCCCCAGCATTTT
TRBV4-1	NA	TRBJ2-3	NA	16	CASSQVNLVATDTQYF	TGCGCCAGCAGCCAAGTTAATCTGGTAGCCACAGATACGCAGTATTTT
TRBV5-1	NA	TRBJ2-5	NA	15	CASTELGSPQETQYF	TGCGCCAGCACCGAACTAGGATCCCCACAAGAGACCCAGTACTTC
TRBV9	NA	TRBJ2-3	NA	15	CASSAAGTPTDTQYF	TGTGCCAGCAGCGCGGCCGGGACTCCCACAGATACGCAGTATTTT
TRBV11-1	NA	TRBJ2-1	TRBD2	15	CASRRTSGGYNEQFF	TGTGCCAGCAGAAGGACTAGCGGGGGCTACAATGAGCAGTTCTTC
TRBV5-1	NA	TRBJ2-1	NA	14	CASSLNGFYNEQFF	TGCGCCAGCAGCTTGAACGGGTTTTACAATGAGCAGTTCTTC
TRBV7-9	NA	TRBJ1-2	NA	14	CASSTNDRYYGYTF	TGTGCCAGCAGCACCAACGACAGATACTATGGCTACACCTTC
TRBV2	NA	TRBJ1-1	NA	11	CASSGEPEAFF	TGTGCCAGCAGCGGGGAGCCTGAAGCTTTCTTT
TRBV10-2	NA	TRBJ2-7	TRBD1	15	CASSVLGTGLSEQYF	TGCGCCAGCAGTGTTCTTGGGACAGGGCTTAGCGAGCAGTACTTC
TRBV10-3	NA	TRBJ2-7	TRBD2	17	CAISERPSGRIAYEQYF	TGTGCCATCAGTGAGAGGCCTAGCGGGAGGATAGCCTACGAGCAGTACTTC
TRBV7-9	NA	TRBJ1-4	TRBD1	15	CASSFRQGPNEKLFF	TGTGCCAGCAGCTTCCGACAGGGCCCAAATGAAAAACTGTTTTTT
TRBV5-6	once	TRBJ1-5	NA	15	CASSLGGQFGQPQHF	TGTGCCAGCAGCTTGGGCGGGCAGTTCGGCCAGCCCCAGCATTTT
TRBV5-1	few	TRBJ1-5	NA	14	CASSPGGQNQPQHF	TGCGCCAGCAGCCCTGGGGGCCAGAATCAGCCCCAGCATTTT
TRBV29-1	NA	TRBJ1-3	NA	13	CSVATLLGNTIYF	TGCAGCGTTGCTACCCTTCTTGGAAACACCATATATTTT
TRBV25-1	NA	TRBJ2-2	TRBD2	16	CASSGLAGSRTGELFF	TGTGCCAGCAGTGGACTAGCGGGAAGTCGCACCGGGGAGCTGTTTTTT
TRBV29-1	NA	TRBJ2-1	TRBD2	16	CSTGTSGRSSYNEQFF	TGCAGCACAGGGACTAGCGGAAGAAGCTCCTACAATGAGCAGTTCTTC
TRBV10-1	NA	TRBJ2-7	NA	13	CASSPPSTDEQYF	TGCGCCAGCAGTCCTCCATCCACGGACGAGCAGTACTTC
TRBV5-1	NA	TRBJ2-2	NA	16	CASSLDRRGPTGELFF	TGCGCCAGCAGCTTGGATCGGCGGGGCCCAACCGGGGAGCTGTTTTTT
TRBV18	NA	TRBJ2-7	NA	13	CASSPGTNYEQYF	TGTGCCAGCTCACCAGGCACAAACTACGAGCAGTACTTC
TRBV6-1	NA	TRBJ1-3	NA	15	CASSDRKNSGNTIYF	TGTGCCAGCAGTGACAGAAAGAACTCTGGAAACACCATATATTTT
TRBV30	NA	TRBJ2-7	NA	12	CACQWRSYEQYF	TGTGCCTGTCAGTGGAGGTCCTACGAGCAGTACTTC
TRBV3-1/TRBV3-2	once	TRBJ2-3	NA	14	CASSPRSGTDTQYF	TGTGCCAGCAGCCCACGGAGCGGCACAGATACGCAGTATTTT
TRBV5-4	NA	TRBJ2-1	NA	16	CASSLTRQSSYNEQFF	TGTGCCAGCAGCTTGACCCGACAGAGCTCCTACAATGAGCAGTTCTTC
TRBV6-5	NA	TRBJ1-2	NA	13	CASSHDSYYGYTF	TGTGCCAGCAGTCACGACAGTTACTATGGCTACACCTTC
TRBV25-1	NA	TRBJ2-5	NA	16	CASSLGRGRYQETQYF	TGTGCCAGCAGTCTGGGAAGGGGCAGATACCAAGAGACCCAGTACTTC
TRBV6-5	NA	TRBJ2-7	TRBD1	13	CASSYRQGWEQYF	TGTGCCAGCAGTTATCGACAGGGTTGGGAGCAGTACTTC
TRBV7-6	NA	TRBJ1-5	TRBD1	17	CASSYSPGTGRNQPQHF	TGTGCCAGCAGCTATAGCCCAGGGACAGGGAGGAATCAGCCCCAGCATTTT
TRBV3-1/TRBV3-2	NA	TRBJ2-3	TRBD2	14	CASRGSGRVDTQYF	TGTGCCAGCAGGGGTAGCGGGAGAGTAGATACGCAGTATTTT
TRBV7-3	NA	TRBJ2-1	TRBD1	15	CASSFRATGRIEQFF	TGTGCCAGCAGTTTTCGGGCGACAGGGCGGATTGAGCAGTTCTTC
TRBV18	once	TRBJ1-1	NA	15	CASSPSVVRNTEAFF	TGTGCCAGCTCACCCTCGGTCGTTCGGAACACTGAAGCTTTCTTT
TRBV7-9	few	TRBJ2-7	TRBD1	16	CASSPMGQLSNYEQYF	TGTGCCAGCAGCCCAATGGGACAGCTCTCCAACTACGAGCAGTACTTC
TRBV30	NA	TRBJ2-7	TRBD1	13	CAWRLQGSYEQYF	TGTGCCTGGAGATTACAGGGGTCCTACGAGCAGTACTTC
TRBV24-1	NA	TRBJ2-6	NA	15	CATSRQARGANVLTF	TGTGCCACCAGTCGACAGGCGCGCGGGGCCAACGTCCTGACTTTC
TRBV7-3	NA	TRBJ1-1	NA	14	CASSLWGESTEAFF	TGTGCCAGCAGCTTATGGGGGGAATCCACTGAAGCTTTCTTT
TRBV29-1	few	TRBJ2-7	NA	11	CSVDSAYEQYF	TGCAGCGTTGATTCGGCCTACGAGCAGTACTTC
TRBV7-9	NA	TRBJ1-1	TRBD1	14	CASSFGQGMTEAFF	TGTGCCAGCAGCTTTGGACAGGGTATGACTGAAGCTTTCTTT
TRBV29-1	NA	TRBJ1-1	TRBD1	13	CSVATGGDTEAFF	TGCAGCGTGGCAACAGGGGGCGATACTGAAGCTTTCTTT
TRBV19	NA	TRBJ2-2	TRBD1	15	CASSNAQQGTGELFF	TGTGCCAGTAGTAACGCCCAACAGGGGACCGGGGAGCTGTTTTTT
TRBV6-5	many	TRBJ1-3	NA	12	CASQDNGNTIYF	TGTGCCAGCCAGGATAACGGAAACACCATATATTTT
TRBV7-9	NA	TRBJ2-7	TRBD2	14	CASSFGTSGNEQYF	TGTGCCAGCAGCTTCGGGACTAGCGGCAACGAGCAGTACTTC
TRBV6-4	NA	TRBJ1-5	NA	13	CASSETLEQPQHF	TGTGCCAGCAGCGAGACATTGGAACAGCCCCAGCATTTT
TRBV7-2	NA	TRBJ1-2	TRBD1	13	CASRFTGAYGYTF	TGTGCCAGCAGGTTTACAGGGGCCTATGGCTACACCTTC
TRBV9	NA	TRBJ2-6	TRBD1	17	CASSRRQGGSGANVLTF	TGTGCCAGCAGCCGGAGACAGGGGGGCTCTGGGGCCAACGTCCTGACTTTC
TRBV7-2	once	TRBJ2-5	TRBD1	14	CASSSRGSGETQYF	TGTGCCAGCAGCTCCAGGGGGTCCGGGGAGACCCAGTACTTC
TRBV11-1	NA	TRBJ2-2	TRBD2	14	CASSRTRTSGELFF	TGTGCCAGCAGCCGGACTAGGACGAGCGGGGAGCTGTTTTTT
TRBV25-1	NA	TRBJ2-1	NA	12	CASSEYINEQFF	TGTGCCAGCAGTGAATACATCAATGAGCAGTTCTTC